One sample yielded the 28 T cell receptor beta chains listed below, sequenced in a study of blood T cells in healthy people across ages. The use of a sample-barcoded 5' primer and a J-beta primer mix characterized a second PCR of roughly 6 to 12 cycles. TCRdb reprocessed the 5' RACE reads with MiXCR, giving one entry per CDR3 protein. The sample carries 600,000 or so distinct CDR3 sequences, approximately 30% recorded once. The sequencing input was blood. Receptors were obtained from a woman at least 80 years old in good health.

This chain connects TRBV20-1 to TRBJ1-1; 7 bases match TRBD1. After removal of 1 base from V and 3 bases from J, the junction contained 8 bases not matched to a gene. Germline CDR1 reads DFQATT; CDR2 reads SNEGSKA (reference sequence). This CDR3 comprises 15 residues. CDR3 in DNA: TGCAGTGCTAGAGTCCGGGCAGGGGGGGACACTGAAGCTTTCTTT. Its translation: CSARVRAGGDTEAFF.

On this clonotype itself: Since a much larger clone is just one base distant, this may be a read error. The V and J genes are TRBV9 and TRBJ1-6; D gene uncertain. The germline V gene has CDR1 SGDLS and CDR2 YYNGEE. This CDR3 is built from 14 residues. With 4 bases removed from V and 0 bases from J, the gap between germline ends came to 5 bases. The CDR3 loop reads CASSPISYNSPLHF. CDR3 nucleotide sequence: TGTGCCAGCAGCCCCATCTCCTATAATTCACCCCTCCACTTT. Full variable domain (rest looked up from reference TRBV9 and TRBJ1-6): DSGVTQTPKHLITATGQRVTLRCSPRSGDLSVYWYQQSLDQGLQFLIQYYNGEERAKGNILERFSAQQFPDLHSELNLSSLELGDSALYFCASSPISYNSPLHFGNGTRLTVT.

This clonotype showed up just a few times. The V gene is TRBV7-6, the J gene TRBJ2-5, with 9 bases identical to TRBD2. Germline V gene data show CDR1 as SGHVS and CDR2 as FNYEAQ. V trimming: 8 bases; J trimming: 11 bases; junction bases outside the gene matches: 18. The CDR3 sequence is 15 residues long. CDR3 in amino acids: CASRIQGRGGDEQYF. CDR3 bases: TGTGCCAGCCGCATACAGGGGCGGGGGGGGGATGAGCAGTACTTC.

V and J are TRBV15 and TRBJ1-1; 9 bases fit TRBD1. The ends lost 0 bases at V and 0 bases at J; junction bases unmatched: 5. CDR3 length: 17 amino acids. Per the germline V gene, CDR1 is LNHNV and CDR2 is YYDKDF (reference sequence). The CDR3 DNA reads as TGTGCCACCAGCAGAGATTCACAGGGGGCTTTGAACACTGAAGCTTTCTTT. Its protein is CATSRDSQGALNTEAFF.

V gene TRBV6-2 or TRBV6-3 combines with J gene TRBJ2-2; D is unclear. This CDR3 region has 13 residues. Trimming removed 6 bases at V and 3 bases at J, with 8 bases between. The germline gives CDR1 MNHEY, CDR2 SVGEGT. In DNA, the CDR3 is TGTGCCAGCAGGGGTCAGTACACCGGGGAGCTGTTTTTT. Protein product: CASRGQYTGELFF.

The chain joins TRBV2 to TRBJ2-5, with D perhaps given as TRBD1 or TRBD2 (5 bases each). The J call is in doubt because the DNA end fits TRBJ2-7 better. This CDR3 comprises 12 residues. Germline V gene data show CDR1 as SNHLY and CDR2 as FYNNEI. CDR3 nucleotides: TGTGCCAGCCGGGACGCGCGCTACGAGCAGTACTTC. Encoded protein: CASRDARYEQYF.

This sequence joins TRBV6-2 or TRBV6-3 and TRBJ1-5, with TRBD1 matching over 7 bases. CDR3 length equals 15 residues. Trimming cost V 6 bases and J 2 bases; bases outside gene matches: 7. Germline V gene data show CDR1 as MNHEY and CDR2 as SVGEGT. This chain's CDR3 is CASRTSGQRNQPQHF. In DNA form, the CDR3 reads TGTGCCAGCAGGACCTCGGGACAGCGCAATCAGCCCCAGCATTTT.

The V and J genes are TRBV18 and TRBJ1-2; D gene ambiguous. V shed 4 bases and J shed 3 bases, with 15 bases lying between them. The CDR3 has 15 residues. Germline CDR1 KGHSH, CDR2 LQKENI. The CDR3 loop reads CASSLKGDLDYGYTF. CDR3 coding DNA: TGTGCCAGCTCACTGAAGGGAGATTTAGACTATGGCTACACCTTC.

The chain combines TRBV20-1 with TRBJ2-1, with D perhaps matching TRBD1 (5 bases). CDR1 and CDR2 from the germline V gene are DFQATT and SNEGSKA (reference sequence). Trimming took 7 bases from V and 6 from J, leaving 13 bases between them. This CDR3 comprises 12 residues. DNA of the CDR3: TGCAGTGTCAGACCAGGGATCAATGAGCAGTTCTTC. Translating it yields CSVRPGINEQFF.

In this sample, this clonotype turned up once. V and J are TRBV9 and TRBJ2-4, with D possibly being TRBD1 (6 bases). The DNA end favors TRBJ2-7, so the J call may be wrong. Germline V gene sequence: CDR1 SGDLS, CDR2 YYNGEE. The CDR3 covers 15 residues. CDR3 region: CASSVNREGGYEQYF. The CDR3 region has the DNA TGTGCCAGCAGCGTAAACAGAGAAGGGGGCTACGAGCAGTACTTC.

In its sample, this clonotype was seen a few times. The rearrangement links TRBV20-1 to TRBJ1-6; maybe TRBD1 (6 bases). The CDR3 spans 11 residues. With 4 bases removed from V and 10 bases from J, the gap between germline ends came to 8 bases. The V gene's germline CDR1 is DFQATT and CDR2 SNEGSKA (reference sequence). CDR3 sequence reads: CSATGGSPLHF. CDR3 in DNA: TGCAGTGCTACCGGGGGCTCACCCCTCCACTTT.

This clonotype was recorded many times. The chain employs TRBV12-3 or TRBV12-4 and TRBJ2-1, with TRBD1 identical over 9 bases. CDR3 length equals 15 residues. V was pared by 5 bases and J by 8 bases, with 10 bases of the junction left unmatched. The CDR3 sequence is CASSRTGASFDEQFF. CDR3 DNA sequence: TGTGCCAGCAGTCGGACAGGGGCATCATTCGATGAGCAGTTCTTC.

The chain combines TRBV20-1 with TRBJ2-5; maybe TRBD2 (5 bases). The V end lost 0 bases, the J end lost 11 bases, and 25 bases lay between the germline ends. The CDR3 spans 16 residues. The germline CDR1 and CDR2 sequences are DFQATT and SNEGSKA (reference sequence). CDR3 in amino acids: CSARDLRTADYNEQYF. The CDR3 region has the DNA TGCAGTGCTAGAGATCTAAGGACTGCAGACTACAATGAGCAGTACTTC.

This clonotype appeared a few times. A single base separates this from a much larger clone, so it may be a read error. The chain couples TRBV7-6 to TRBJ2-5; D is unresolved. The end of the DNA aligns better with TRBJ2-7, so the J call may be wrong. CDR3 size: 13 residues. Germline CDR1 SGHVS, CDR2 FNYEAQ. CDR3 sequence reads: CTSSLAPASEQYF. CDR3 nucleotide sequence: TGTACCAGCAGCTTAGCCCCAGCCTCCGAGCAGTACTTC.

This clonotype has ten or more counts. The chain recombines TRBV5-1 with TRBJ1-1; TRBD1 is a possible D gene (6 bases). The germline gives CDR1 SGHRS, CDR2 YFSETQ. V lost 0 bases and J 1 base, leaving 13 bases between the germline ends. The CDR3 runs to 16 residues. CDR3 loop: CASSLVTGRGNTEAFF. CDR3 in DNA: TGCGCCAGCAGCTTGGTTACGGGCAGGGGGAACACTGAAGCTTTCTTT.

This CDR3 is CASSDRRNQPQHF. The DNA of the CDR3 is TGTGCCAGCAGCGACCGGCGGAATCAGCCCCAGCATTTT. The genes are TRBV6-1 and TRBJ1-5; D is ambiguous. V lost 6 bases, J lost 4 bases, and 10 bases lay in between. Looked up from germline, CDR1 is MNHNS and CDR2 is SASEGT. The CDR3 length is 13 residues.

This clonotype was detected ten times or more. CDR3 residues: CASSLPTEGYEQYF. The CDR3 DNA follows: TGTGCCAGCAGCTTGCCCACAGAGGGCTACGAGCAGTACTTC. The chain carries TRBV13 and TRBJ2-7; possible D gene TRBD2, 5 bases. Trimming took off 3 bases at V and 3 bases at J, with 12 bases between the two ends. CDR1 is PRHDT and CDR2 is FYEKMQ in the germline V gene (reference sequence). The CDR3 consists of 14 residues.

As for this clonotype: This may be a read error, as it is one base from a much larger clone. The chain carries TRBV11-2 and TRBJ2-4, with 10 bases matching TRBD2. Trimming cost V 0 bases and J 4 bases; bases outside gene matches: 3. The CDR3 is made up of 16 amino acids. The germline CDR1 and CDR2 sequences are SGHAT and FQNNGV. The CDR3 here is CASSLDPAGGKNIQYF. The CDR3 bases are TGTGCCAGCAGCTTAGATCCAGCGGGGGGGAAAAACATTCAGTACTTC.

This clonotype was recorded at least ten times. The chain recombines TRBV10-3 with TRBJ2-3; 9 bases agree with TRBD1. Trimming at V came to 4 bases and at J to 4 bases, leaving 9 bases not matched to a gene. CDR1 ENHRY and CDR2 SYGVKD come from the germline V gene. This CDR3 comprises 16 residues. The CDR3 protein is CAISAGQGGRSDTQYF. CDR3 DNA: TGTGCCATCAGTGCGGGACAGGGAGGCCGGTCAGATACGCAGTATTTT.

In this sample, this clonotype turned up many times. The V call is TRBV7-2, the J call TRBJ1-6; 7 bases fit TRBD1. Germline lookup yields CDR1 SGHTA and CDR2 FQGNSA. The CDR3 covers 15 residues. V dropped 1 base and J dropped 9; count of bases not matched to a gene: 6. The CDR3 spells CASSLVQGIGSPLHF. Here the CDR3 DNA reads TGTGCCAGCAGCTTAGTACAGGGGATCGGTTCACCCCTCCACTTT.

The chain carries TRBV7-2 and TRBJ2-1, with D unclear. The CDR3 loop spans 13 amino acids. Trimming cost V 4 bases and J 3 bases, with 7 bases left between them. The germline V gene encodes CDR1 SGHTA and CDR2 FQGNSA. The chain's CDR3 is CASSYLYYNEQFF. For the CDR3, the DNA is TGTGCCAGCAGCTACCTATACTACAATGAGCAGTTCTTC.

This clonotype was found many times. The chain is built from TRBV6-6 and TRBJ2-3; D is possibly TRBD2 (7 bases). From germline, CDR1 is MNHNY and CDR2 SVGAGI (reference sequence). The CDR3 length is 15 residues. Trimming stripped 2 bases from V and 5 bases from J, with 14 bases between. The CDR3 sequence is CASSYRGARKDTQYF. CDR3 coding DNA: TGTGCCAGCAGTTACCGGGGGGCCCGGAAAGATACGCAGTATTTT.

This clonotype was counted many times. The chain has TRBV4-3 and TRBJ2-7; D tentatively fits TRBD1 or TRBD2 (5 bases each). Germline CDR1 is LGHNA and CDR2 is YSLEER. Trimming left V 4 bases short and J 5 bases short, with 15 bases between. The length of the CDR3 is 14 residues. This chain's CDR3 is CASSLRGQGDEQYF. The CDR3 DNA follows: TGCGCCAGCAGCCTCCGGGGCCAAGGCGACGAGCAGTACTTC.

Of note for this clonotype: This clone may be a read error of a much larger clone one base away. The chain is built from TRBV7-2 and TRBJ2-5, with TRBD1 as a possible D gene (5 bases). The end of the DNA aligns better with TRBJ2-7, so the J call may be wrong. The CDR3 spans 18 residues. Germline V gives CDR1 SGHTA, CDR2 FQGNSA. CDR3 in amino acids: CASSLAPWSRVAPSEQYF. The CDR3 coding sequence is TGTGCCAGCAGCTTAGCCCCCTGGTCCAGGGTTGCCCCTAGCGAGCAGTACTTC.

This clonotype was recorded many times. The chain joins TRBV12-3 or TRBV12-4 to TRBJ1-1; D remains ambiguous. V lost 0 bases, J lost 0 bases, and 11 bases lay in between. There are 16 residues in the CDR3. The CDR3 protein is CASSLALGRLNTEAFF. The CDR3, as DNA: TGTGCCAGCAGTTTAGCGCTAGGACGTTTGAACACTGAAGCTTTCTTT.

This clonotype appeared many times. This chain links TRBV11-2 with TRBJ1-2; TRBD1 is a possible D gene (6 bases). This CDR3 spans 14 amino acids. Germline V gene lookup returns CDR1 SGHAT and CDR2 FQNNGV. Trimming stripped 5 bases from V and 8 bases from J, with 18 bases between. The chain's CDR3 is CASSVLQGSAGYTF. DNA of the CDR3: TGTGCCAGCAGCGTATTACAGGGTTCTGCGGGCTACACCTTC.

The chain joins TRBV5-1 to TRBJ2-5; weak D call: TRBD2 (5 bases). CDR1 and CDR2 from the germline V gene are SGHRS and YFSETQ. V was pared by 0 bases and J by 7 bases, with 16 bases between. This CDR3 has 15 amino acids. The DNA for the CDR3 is TGCGCCAGCAGCTTGGTTCCGGAGCGGAGAGCGACCCAGTACTTC. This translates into CASSLVPERRATQYF.

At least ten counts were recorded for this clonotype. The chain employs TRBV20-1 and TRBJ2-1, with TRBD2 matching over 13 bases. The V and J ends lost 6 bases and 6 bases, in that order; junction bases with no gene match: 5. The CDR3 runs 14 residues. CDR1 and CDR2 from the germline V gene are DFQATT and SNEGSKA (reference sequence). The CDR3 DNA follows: TGCAGTGCCTTTACTAGCGGGGGGGCCAATGAGCAGTTCTTC. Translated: CSAFTSGGANEQFF.